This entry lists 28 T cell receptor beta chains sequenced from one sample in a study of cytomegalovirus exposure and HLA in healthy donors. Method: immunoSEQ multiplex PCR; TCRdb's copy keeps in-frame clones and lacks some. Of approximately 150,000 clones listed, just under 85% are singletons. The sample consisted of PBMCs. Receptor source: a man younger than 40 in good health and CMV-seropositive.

The CDR3 DNA reads TGTGCCAGCAGCTTACTTTATCCCCAAGACAGCTCTGGGGCCAACGTCCTGACTTTC. It codes for CASSLLYPQDSSGANVLTF. The V call is TRBV7-2, the J call TRBJ2-6; D may be TRBD1 (5 bases). The CDR3 has 19 residues. Between the trimmed V and J ends, which lost 2 bases and 0 bases, there was a span of 17 bases. The germline gives CDR1 SGHTA, CDR2 FQGNSA.

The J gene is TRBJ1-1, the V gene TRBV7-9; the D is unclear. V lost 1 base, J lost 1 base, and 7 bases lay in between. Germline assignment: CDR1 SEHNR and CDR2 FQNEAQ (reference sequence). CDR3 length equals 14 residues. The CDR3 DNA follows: TGTGCCAGCAGCTTAGAATTCAGGAACACTGAAGCTTTCTTT. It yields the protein CASSLEFRNTEAFF.

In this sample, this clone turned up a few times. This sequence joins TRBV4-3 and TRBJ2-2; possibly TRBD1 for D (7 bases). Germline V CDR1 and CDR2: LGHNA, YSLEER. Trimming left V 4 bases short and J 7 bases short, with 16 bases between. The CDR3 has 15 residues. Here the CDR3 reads CASSLLGGGGGELFF. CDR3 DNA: TGCGCCAGCAGCCTACTCGGAGGGGGCGGCGGGGAGCTGTTTTTT.

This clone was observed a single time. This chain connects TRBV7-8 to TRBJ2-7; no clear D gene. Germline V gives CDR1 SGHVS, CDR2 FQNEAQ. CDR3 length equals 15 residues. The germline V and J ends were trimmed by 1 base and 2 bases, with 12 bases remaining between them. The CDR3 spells CASSLEAGNTYEQYF. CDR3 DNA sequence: TGTGCCAGCAGCTTAGAGGCAGGTAATACCTACGAGCAGTACTTC.

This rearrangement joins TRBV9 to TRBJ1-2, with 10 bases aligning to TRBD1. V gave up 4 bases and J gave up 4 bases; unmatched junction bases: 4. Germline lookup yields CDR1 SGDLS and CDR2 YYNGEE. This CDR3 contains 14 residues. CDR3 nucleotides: TGTGCCAGCAGCCCGGACAGGGGGGGCTATGGCTACACCTTC. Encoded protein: CASSPDRGGYGYTF.

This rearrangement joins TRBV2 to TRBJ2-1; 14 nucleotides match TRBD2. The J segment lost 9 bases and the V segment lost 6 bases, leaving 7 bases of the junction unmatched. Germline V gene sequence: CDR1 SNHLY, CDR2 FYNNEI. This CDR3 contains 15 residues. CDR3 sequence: CASRVTSGGVGEQFF. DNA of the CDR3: TGTGCCAGCAGGGTGACTAGCGGGGGGGTGGGTGAGCAGTTCTTC.

For the CDR3, the DNA is TGTGCCAGCAGCTCCCAGCCAGGGGGCAATCAGCCCCAGCATTTT. Translation: CASSSQPGGNQPQHF. J is TRBJ1-5 and V is TRBV7-2; possible D gene TRBD1, 6 bases. The germline V and J ends were trimmed by 4 bases and 2 bases, with 12 bases remaining between them. Germline V gene lookup returns CDR1 SGHTA and CDR2 FQGNSA. This CDR3 is 15 amino acids long.

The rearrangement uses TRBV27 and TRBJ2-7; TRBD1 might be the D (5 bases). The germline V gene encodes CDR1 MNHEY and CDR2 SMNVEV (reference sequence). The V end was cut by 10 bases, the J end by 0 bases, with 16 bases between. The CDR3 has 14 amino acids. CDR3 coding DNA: TGTGCCACCAGGGCCCAAACAAACTCCTACGAGCAGTACTTC. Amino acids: CATRAQTNSYEQYF.

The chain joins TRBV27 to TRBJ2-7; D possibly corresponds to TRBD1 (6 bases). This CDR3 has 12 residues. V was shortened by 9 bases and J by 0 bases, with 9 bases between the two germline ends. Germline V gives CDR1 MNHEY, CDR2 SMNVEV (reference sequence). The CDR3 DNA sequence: TGTGCCAGTCACAGGGCCTCCTACGAGCAGTACTTC. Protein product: CASHRASYEQYF.

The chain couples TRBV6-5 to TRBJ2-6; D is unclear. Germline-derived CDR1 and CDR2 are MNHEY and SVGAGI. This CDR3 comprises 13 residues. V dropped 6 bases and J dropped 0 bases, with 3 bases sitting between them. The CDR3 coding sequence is TGTGCCAGCAGACTCTCTGGGGCCAACGTCCTGACTTTC. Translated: CASRLSGANVLTF.

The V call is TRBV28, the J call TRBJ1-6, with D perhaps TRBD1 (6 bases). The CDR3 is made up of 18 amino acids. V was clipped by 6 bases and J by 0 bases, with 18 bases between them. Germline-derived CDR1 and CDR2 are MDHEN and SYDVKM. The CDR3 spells CASSFSYRVLSYNSPLHF. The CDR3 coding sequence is TGTGCCAGCAGCTTCAGTTACAGGGTCCTCTCCTATAATTCACCCCTCCACTTT.

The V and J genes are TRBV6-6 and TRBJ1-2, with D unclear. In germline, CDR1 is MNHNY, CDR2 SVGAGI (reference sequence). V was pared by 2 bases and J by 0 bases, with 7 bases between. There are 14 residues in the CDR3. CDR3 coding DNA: TGTGCCAGCAGTTACGGGCGCGCTAACTATGGCTACACCTTC. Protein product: CASSYGRANYGYTF.

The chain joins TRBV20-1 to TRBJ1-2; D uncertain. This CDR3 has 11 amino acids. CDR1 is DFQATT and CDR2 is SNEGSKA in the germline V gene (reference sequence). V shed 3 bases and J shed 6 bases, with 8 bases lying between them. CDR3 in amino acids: CSARRENGYTF. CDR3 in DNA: TGCAGTGCTAGGCGCGAGAATGGCTACACCTTC.

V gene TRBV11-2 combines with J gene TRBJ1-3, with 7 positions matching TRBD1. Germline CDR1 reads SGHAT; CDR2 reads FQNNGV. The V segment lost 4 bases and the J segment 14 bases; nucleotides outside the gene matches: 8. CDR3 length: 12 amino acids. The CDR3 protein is CASSSRTGALYF. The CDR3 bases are TGTGCCAGCAGCTCCCGGACAGGCGCATTATATTTT.

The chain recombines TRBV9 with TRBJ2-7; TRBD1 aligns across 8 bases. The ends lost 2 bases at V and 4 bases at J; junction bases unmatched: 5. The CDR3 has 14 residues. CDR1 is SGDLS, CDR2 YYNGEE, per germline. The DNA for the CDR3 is TGTGCCAGCAGCGTTTTTGGGACAGGTTACGAGCAGTACTTC. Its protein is CASSVFGTGYEQYF. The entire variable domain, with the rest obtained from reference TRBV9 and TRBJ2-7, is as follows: DSGVTQTPKHLITATGQRVTLRCSPRSGDLSVYWYQQSLDQGLQFLIQYYNGEERAKGNILERFSAQQFPDLHSELNLSSLELGDSALYFCASSVFGTGYEQYFGPGTRLTVT.

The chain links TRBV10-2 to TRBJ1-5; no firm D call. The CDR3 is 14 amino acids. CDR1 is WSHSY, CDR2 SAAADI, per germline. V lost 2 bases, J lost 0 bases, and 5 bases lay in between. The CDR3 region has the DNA TGCGCCAGCAGTGAGGACTATAGCAATCAGCCCCAGCATTTT. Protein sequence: CASSEDYSNQPQHF.

The CDR3 bases are TGTGCCACCAGCAGCGGACAGGGAAGTTTCAATCAGCCCCAGCATTTT. Residues: CATSSGQGSFNQPQHF. This chain links TRBV15 with TRBJ1-5, with 8 nucleotides matching TRBD1. The CDR3 has 16 amino acids. With 3 bases clipped from V and 3 bases from J, the junction kept 7 bases outside the gene matches. Germline CDR1 is LNHNV and CDR2 is YYDKDF (reference sequence). Looking up the rest from reference TRBV15 and TRBJ1-5 gives the full variable domain: DAMVIQNPRYQVTQFGKPVTLSCSQTLNHNVMYWYQQKSSQAPKLLFHYYDKDFNNEADTPDNFQSRRPNTSFCFLDIRSPGLGDTAMYLCATSSGQGSFNQPQHFGDGTRLSIL.

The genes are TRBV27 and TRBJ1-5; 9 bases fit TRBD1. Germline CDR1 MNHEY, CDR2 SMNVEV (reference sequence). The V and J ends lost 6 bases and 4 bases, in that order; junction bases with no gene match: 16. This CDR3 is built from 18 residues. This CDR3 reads CASRPGLGETGGNQPQHF. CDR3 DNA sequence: TGTGCCAGCAGGCCGGGACTGGGAGAGACAGGGGGTAATCAGCCCCAGCATTTT.

CDR3 bases: TGTGCCAGCACCGAGCGGGGGGAACAAGAGACCCAGTACTTC. It encodes CASTERGEQETQYF. This rearrangement joins TRBV5-4 to TRBJ2-5; 9 bases map to TRBD2. CDR3 length: 14 amino acids. Germline CDR1 SGHNT, CDR2 YYREEE (reference sequence). V lost 6 bases and J lost 2; bases outside the gene matches: 5.

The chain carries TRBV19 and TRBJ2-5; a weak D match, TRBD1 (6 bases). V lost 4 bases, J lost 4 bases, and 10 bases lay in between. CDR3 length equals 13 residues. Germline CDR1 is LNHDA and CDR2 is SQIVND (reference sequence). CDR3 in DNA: TGTGCCAGTAGTAACAGGGTAGGAGAGACCCAGTACTTC. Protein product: CASSNRVGETQYF.

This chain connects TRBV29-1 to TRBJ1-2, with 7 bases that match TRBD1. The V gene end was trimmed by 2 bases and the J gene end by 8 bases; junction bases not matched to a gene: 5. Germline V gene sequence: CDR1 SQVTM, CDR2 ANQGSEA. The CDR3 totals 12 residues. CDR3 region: CSVEKGAGGYTF. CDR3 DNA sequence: TGCAGCGTTGAAAAGGGGGCAGGGGGCTACACCTTC.

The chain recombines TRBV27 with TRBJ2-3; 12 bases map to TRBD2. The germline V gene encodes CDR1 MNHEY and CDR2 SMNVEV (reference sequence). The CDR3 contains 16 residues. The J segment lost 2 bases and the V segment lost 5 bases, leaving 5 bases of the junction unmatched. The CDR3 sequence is CASSPLAGGYTDTQYF. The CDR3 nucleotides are TGTGCCAGCAGTCCCCTAGCGGGGGGGTACACAGATACGCAGTATTTT.

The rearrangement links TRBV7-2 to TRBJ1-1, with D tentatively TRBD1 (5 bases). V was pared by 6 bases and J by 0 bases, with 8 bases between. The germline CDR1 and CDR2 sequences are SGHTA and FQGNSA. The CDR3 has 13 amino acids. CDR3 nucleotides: TGTGCCAGCAGTCCGACAGTGAACACTGAAGCTTTCTTT. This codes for CASSPTVNTEAFF.

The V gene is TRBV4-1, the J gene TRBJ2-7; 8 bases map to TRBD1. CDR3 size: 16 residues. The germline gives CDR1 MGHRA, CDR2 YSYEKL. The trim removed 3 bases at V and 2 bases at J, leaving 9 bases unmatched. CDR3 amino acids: CASSHGAGQGTYEQYF. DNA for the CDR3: TGCGCCAGCAGCCATGGGGCCGGACAGGGTACCTACGAGCAGTACTTC.

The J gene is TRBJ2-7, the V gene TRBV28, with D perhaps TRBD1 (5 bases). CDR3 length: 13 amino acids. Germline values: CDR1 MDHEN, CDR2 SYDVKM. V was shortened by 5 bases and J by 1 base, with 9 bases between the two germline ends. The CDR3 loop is CASSRTTSYEQYF. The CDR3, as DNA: TGTGCCAGCAGTCGGACAACGTCCTACGAGCAGTACTTC.

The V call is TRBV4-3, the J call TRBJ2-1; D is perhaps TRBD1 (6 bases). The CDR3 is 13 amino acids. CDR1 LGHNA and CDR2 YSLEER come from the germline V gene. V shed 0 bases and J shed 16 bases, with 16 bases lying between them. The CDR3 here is CASSQDNHRALFF. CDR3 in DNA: TGCGCCAGCAGCCAAGATAATCACAGGGCCCTATTCTTC.

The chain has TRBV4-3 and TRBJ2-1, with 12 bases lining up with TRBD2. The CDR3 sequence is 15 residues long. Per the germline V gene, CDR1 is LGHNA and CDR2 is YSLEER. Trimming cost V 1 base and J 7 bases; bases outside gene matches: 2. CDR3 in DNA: TGCGCCAGCAGCCAAGCTAGCGGGGGGGCGAATGAGCAGTTCTTC. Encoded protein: CASSQASGGANEQFF.

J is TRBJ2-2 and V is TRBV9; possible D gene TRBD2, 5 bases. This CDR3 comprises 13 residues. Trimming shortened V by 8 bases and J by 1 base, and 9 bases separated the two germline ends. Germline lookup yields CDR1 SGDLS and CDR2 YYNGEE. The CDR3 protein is CASEGRNTGELFF. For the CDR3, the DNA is TGTGCCAGTGAGGGCAGGAACACCGGGGAGCTGTTTTTT.